The clone carrying this TCR beta chain is medium-sized in the sample. No antigen is known for it. The CDR3 spans 14 residues. Trimming stripped 6 bases from V and 0 bases from J, with 14 bases between. Germline V gene lookup returns CDR1 DFQATT and CDR2 SNEGSKA (reference sequence). Specified treatment: 10-day PBMC culture with coronavirus spike peptide pools or control peptides (ViraFEST assay). The unexposed donor provided CD4+ T cells, which were taken before the COVID-19 pandemic (2011-2018). The Oncomine TCR Beta short-read assay was applied to DNA of cultured CD4+ T cells. TCRdb reprocessed the PCR reads via MiXCR and lists one record per CDR3 protein. The sample lists about 2,400 distinct CDR3 sequences, about a fifth seen once, with about 50% in the top ten. This record belongs to a study of vaccination and CD4 T cells after COVID-19. On the study more broadly: Cultures acting as controls obtained a CEFX pool, an HIV-1 Nef pool, or no peptide.

The sequence came from a human donor in good health. The sequenced sample consisted of CD4+ T cells from blood, cultured in vitro. The chain carries TRBV20-1 and TRBJ1-2; D possibly corresponds to TRBD1 (6 bases). The CDR3 coding sequence is TGCAGTGCCCGGCCGGGGGCAACTAACTATGGCTACACCTTC. Its protein is CSARPGATNYGYTF.